Below, 3 T cell receptor beta chains from the same sample are listed, as sequenced in a study of CD4 T cells in relation to SARS-CoV-2 and coronaviruses. For these TCRs, the target antigens are not known. Profiling relied on immunoSEQ multiplex PCR, and the TCRdb table lists in-frame clones only, not all of them. The sample carries 25,000 or so clones, around 78% recorded once. Before the COVID-19 pandemic, during about 2011-2019, CD4+ T cells were taken from unexposed donors. CD4+ T cells were isolated from the cells after roughly 11 days of culture. The source material was CD4+ T cells from PBMCs, cultured in vitro. The origin of the receptors is a human donor in good health.

V gene TRBV19 combines with J gene TRBJ2-5; 7 bases line up with TRBD2. The CDR3 sequence is 15 residues long. V trimming: 6 bases; J trimming: 7 bases; junction bases outside the gene matches: 14. The germline CDR1 and CDR2 sequences are LNHDA and SQIVND (reference sequence). The CDR3 region is CASSPPGLRAGTQYF. DNA for the CDR3: TGTGCCAGTAGCCCACCGGGACTACGCGCAGGGACCCAGTACTTC.

The chain employs TRBV7-2 and TRBJ2-5; TRBD2 agrees at 9 bases. The junction had 3 bases not matched to a gene; V was cut back by 5 bases and J by 5 bases. The V gene's germline CDR1 is SGHTA and CDR2 FQGNSA. CDR3 size: 13 residues. The CDR3 DNA reads as TGTGCCAGCAGCGGGAGCGGGGGGGAGACCCAGTACTTC. Protein sequence: CASSGSGGETQYF.

This chain uses TRBV6-5 with TRBJ1-2; weak D call: TRBD1 (5 bases). Trimming removed 0 bases at V and 4 bases at J, with 12 bases between. CDR1 is MNHEY, CDR2 SVGAGI, per germline. The CDR3 sequence is 15 residues long. This CDR3 reads CASSYSGRTTYGYTF. The CDR3 nucleotides are TGTGCCAGCAGTTACTCGGGACGGACCACCTATGGCTACACCTTC.